This T cell receptor (beta chain) was identified in a study of T cells in Graves' hyperthyroidism and ophthalmopathy. This clonotype was seen many times. Its antigen is unknown. Researchers took RNA transcripts and amplified the TCR beta CDR3 regions from them. RT-PCR in the first round (using the HTBI primer set) targeted the TCR CDR3. TCRdb re-called the multiplex PCR reads through MiXCR, storing one row per CDR3 protein. This table holds more than 500,000 distinct CDR3 sequences, about 45% found once. Broader study findings: Researchers report that a 13 V-J model separated ophthalmopathy from stable hyperthyroidism.

Sequenced: peripheral blood or thyroid tissue (not recorded which). The TCR originated in an adult woman with Graves' disease, either hyperthyroidism or ophthalmopathy (not recorded which).

The CDR3 coding sequence is TGTGCCACCTCCTCTCGTGGGGACACTGAAGCTTTCTTT. Protein product: CATSSRGDTEAFF. The gene calls are TRBV2 and TRBJ1-1, with D unresolved. Germline-derived CDR1 and CDR2 are SNHLY and FYNNEI. V was clipped by 10 bases and J by 3 bases, with 15 bases between them. This CDR3 is 13 amino acids long.